This T cell receptor beta chain comes out of a study of regulatory T cells in long-lasting Graves disease. Study-wide results and limits: Peripheral blood alone, not thyroid tissue, underwent study. Having only a small sample size may have limited accuracy. New patients shared fewer than 1,000 public clonotypes, and persistent patients shared more, with about 2,700. Persistent-disease Graves' patients showed less TCR diversity than new cases.

The authors built TCR beta libraries using iRepertoire HTBI primers and Arm-PCR of CDR3 regions. TCRdb re-analysed the multiplex PCR reads in MiXCR, keeping a single row per CDR3 protein. The sample has 250,000 to 400,000 distinct CDR3 sequences; more than 15% are singletons. Regarding time point: newly diagnosed GD, antithyroid drugs for less than 3 months. PBMCs provided the RNA from which the TCR library was made. V lost 5 bases, J lost 7 bases, and 4 bases stayed unmatched. The length of the CDR3 is 11 residues. The germline CDR1 and CDR2 sequences are GTSNPN and SVGIG (reference sequence). A word on this clonotype: The antigen remains unidentified.

The chain recombines TRBV30 with TRBJ1-2; TRBD1 agrees at 7 bases. Material: peripheral blood mononuclear cells (PBMCs), obtained at new diagnosis, from a patient treated with antithyroid drugs. This receptor was taken from a female donor with Graves disease. The CDR3 reads CAWGQVSGYTF. CDR3 sequence (DNA): TGTGCCTGGGGACAGGTTTCTGGCTACACCTTC.